Reported below is one TCR beta chain. Its antigen target is currently unknown. Base qualities are not recorded, but no much larger clone differs from it by a single base. Enrolling through a virtual design, the prospective study's participants ranged in age from roughly 18 to 95 years and lived across 24 United States geographic areas. To assign participants to cohorts, the prospective study relied on clinical history that participants themselves reported in a screening survey and a study questionnaire. ImmuneRACE Cohort 3 recovered participants were defined by two consecutive negative NP/OP PCR tests, healthcare professional clearance, or symptom resolution. In the prospective study, whole blood, serum and a nasopharyngeal or oropharyngeal swab were collected from each participant by mobile phlebotomists. Over an approximately 2-month period, participants in the prospective study had the option of providing additional blood draws and questionnaires. Before DNA extraction, blood samples from the prospective study were shipped at room temperature or frozen.

This specimen belongs to a study of blood T cell repertoires in COVID-19 (dated by TCRdb to about 2020). In the study overall: Samples covering the acute and convalescent phases of COVID-19 were provided by collaborators in the United States, Italy and Spain. The material from the prospective study consisted of cDNA or gDNA derived from T cells, B-cell-depleted T cells, or PBMCs. The dataset comprised deeply sampled blood TCRbeta repertoires from subjects exposed to, actively infected with, or recovered from COVID-19. The repertoires were released in a freely available public database meant as a resource for research on the immune response to SARS-CoV-2. The samples were drawn from the first 160 participants of the ongoing ImmuneRACE study and from 1,254 subjects provided by 6 global collaborators. Nearly every sample came with metadata listing a de-identified subject ID, COVID-19 status, age in years and sex. Where HLA class I and class II types were available, the types were taken from metadata supplied by the sample provider, not from assay-based typing.

TCRbeta CDR3 regions were amplified from genomic DNA by means of the immunoSEQ Assay, a bias-controlled multiplex PCR. Per the source publication's procedure: The number of nucleated cells in each sample was estimated by amplification of reference gene primers within the assay. Sequence reads were collapsed and filtered to measure the absolute abundance of every unique TCRbeta CDR3 rearrangement. For each sample, productive Simpson clonality was calculated by taking the square root of Simpson's diversity index across productive rearrangements. TCRdb retrieved this table from immuneACCESS and kept in-frame rearrangements only. Not all clones are present; in checked studies, unresolved V genes account for under half, and no reason is known for the remainder. The V and J calls and clone size were taken over from that table, and D and trimming were inferred from the DNA. The sample contains around 220,000 clones, around 84% of them found a single time. Jointly, the top ten make up less than 7% of the sample.

The paper's findings and limits, for the study overall: The amount of clinical and demographic metadata varied by source and participant and was provided uncurated.

Unmatched junction bases come to 13, with V trimmed by 7 bases and J by 2 bases. Inclusive of the bounding cysteine and phenylalanine, the CDR3 is 17 residues long. Only the CDR3 DNA is retained, 51 bases long and in frame from the first base. The germline V gene supplies CDR1 LGHNT and CDR2 FRNRAP. The sample taken for sequencing was PBMCs or T cells enriched from blood (not recorded which). This TCR came from a woman in her 40s who had recovered from COVID-19. The sequence is built from TRBV12-5 and TRBJ2-2; TRBD1 aligns with 7 central bases. The nucleotide sequence is given as TGTGCTAGTGCCCAACCCGACAGGGCGCGCAACACCGGGGAGCTGTTTTTT. The resulting protein is CASAQPDRARNTGELFF.